This T cell receptor (beta chain) was sequenced in a study of OX40 agonist ivuxolimab in advanced cancers. Study results and limitations: The expanded peripheral T cells' antigen specificity was not determined.

CDR3 length equals 15 residues. V lost 4 bases and J 4 bases, leaving 19 bases between the germline ends. Germline V CDR1 and CDR2: SQVTM, ANQGSEA. The assay was immunoSEQ multiplex PCR, and TCRdb's table has in-frame clones only and misses some. The table has roughly 48,000 clones, more than 75% seen once; the top ten hold 9% to 10%. About this clone itself: The target antigen is unknown.

The source was CD4+ or CD8+ T cells sorted from blood, collected in a trial of the OX40 agonist ivuxolimab. The clonotype was recovered from an adult with an advanced solid tumor such as melanoma, head and neck, liver or kidney cancer. The V call is TRBV29-1, the J call TRBJ2-5; D might be TRBD2 (5 bases). CDR3 amino acids: CSVGWGAEMGETQYF. For the CDR3, the DNA is TGCAGCGTTGGGTGGGGAGCGGAGATGGGAGAGACCCAGTACTTC. Full variable domain (remainder filled in from reference TRBV29-1 and TRBJ2-5): SAVISQKPSRDICQRGTSLTIQCQVDSQVTMMFWYRQQPGQSLTLIATANQGSEATYESGFVIDKFPISRPNLTFSTLTVSNMSPEDSSIYLCSVGWGAEMGETQYFGPGTRLLVL.